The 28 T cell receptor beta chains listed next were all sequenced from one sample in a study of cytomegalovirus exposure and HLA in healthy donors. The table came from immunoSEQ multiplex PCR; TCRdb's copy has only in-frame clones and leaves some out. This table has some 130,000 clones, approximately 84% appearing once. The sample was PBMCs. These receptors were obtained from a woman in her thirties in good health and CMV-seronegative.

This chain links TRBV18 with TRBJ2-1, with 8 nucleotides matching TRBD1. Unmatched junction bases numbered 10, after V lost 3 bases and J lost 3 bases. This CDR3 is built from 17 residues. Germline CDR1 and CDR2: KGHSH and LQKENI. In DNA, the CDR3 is TGTGCCAGCTCACCGCTCGCCGGCAGGGGGCTCTACAATGAGCAGTTCTTC. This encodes CASSPLAGRGLYNEQFF. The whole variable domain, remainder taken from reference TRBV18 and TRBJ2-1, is NAGVMQNPRHLVRRRGQEARLRCSPMKGHSHVYWYRQLPEEGLKFMVYLQKENIIDESGMPKERFSAEFPKEGPSILRIQQVVRGDSAAYFCASSPLAGRGLYNEQFFGPGTRLTVL.

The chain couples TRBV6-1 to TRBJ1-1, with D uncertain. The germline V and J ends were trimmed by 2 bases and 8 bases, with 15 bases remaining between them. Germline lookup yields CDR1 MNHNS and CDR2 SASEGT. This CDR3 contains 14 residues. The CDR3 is CASSEPRGASEAFF. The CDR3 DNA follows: TGTGCCAGCAGTGAACCGCGGGGTGCCTCAGAAGCTTTCTTT.

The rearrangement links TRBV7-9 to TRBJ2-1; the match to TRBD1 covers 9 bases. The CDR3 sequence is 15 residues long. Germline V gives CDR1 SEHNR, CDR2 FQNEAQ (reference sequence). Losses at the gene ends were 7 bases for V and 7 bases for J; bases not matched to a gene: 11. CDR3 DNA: TGTGCCAGCACCCTCCGGGGACAGGGTTTAAATGAGCAGTTCTTC. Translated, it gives CASTLRGQGLNEQFF.

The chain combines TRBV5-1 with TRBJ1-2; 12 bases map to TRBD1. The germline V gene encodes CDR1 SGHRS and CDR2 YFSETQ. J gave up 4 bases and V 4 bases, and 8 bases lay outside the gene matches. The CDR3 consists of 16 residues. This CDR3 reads CASSPGTGGPTYGYTF. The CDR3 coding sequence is TGCGCCAGCAGCCCAGGGACAGGGGGCCCAACCTATGGCTACACCTTC.

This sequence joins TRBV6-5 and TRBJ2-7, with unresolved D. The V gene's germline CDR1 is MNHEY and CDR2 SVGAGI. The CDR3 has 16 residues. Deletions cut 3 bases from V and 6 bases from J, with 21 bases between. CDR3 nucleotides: TGTGCCAGCAGTTATCGGAGAGCGACCCTACCCACCGAGCAGTACTTC. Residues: CASSYRRATLPTEQYF.

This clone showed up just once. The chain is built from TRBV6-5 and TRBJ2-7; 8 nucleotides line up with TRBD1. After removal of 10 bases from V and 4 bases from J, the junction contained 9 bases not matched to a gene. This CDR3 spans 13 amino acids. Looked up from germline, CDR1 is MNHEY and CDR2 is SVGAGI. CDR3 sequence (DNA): TGTGCCATCCGGGACAGGACATCGTACGAGCAGTACTTC. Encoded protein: CAIRDRTSYEQYF.

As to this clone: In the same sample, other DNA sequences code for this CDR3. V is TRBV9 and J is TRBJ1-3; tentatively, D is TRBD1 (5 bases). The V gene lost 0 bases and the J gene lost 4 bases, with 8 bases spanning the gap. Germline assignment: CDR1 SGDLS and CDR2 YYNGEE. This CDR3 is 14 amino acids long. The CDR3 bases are TGTGCCAGCAGCGTAGGGGGCGGAGGAAACACCATATATTTT. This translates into CASSVGGGGNTIYF.

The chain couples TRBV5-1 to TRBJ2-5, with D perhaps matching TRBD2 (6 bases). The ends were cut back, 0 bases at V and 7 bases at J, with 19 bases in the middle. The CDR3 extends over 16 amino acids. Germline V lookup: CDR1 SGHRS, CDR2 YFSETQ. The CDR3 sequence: CASSLDGSPRVRTQYF. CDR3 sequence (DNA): TGCGCCAGCAGCTTGGACGGGAGCCCCCGGGTTCGGACCCAGTACTTC.

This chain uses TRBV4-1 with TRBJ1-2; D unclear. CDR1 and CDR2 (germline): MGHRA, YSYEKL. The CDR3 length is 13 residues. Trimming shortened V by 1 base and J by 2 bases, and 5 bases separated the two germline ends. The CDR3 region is CASSQGGNYGYTF. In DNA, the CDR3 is TGCGCCAGCAGCCAAGGAGGGAACTATGGCTACACCTTC.

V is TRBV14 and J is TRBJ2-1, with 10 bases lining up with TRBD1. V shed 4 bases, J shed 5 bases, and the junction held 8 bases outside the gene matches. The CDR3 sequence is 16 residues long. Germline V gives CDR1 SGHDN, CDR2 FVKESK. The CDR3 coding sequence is TGTGCCAGCAGCCCCCCGGGACAGGGGCCCAACAATGAGCAGTTCTTC. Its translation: CASSPPGQGPNNEQFF.

This chain's CDR3 is CARSLGQSYNEQFF. CDR3 coding DNA: TGTGCCAGAAGCTTGGGACAATCCTACAATGAGCAGTTCTTC. V usage is TRBV4-2 and J usage is TRBJ2-1; D is possibly TRBD1 (6 bases). Germline V gives CDR1 LGHNA, CDR2 YNFKEQ. The V end was cut by 9 bases, the J end by 1 base, with 13 bases between. The CDR3 has 14 residues.

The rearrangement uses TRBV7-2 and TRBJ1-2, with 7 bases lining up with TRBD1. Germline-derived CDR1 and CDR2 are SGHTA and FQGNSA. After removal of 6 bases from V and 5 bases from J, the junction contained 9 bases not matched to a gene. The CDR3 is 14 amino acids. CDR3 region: CASRRQGLGYGYTF. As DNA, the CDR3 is TGTGCCAGCAGGAGACAGGGTCTGGGGTATGGCTACACCTTC.

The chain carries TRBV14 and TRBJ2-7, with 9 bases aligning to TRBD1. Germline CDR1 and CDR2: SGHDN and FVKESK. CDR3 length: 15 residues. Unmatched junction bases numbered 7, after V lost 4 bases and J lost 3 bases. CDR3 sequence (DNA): TGTGCCAGCAGCCGTTACAGGGGGCTCGACTACGAGCAGTACTTC. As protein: CASSRYRGLDYEQYF.

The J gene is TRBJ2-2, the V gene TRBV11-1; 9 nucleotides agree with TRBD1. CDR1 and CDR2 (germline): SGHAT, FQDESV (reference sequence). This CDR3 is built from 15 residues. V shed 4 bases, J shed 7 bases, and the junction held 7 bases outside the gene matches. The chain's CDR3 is CASSSRQGGSGELFF. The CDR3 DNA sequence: TGTGCCAGCAGCTCCAGACAGGGGGGGAGCGGGGAGCTGTTTTTT.

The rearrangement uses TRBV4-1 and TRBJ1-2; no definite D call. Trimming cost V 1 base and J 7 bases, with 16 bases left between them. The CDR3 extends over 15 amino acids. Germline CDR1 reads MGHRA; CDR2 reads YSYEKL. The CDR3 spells CASSQAGEIPSGYTF. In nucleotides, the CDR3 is TGCGCCAGCAGCCAAGCCGGTGAAATACCTAGTGGCTACACCTTC.

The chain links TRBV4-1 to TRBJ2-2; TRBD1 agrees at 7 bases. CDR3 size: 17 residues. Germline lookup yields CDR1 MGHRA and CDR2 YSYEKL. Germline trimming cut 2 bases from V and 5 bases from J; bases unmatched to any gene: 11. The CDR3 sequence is CASSQPPGQPLTGELFF. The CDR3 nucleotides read TGCGCCAGCAGCCAACCTCCGGGACAGCCCCTTACCGGGGAGCTGTTTTTT.

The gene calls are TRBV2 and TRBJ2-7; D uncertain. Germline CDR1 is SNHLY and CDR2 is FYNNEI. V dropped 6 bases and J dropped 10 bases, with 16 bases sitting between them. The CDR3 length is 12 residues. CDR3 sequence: CASSANDILQYF. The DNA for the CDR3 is TGTGCCAGCAGCGCCAACGACATTCTCCAGTACTTC.

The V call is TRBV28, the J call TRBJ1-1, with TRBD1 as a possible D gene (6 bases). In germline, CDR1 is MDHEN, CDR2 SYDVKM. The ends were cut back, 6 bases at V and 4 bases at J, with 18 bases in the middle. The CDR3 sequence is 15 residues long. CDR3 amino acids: CASSARGGLITEAFF. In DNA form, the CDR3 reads TGTGCCAGCAGCGCAAGGGGGGGGCTGATCACTGAAGCTTTCTTT.

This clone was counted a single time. The CDR3 spells CASSPAGVTDTQYF. In DNA form, the CDR3 reads TGTGCCAGCAGCCCTGCGGGGGTCACAGATACGCAGTATTTT. The chain uses TRBV28 and TRBJ2-3; 7 bases align to TRBD2. The CDR3 runs to 14 residues. The V segment lost 6 bases and the J segment 2 bases; nucleotides outside the gene matches: 5. The V gene's germline CDR1 is MDHEN and CDR2 SYDVKM.

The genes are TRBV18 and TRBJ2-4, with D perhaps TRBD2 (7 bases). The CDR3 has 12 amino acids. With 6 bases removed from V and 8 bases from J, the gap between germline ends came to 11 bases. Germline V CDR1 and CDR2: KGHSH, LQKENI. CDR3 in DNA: TGTGCCAGCTCCGGGGGGCGCGACATTCAGTACTTC. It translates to CASSGGRDIQYF.

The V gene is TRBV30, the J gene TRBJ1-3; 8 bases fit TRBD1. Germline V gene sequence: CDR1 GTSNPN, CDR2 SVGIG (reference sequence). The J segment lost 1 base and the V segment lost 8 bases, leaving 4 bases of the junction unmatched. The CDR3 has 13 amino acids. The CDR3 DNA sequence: TGTGCCGGCAGGGGGCTTTCTGGAAACACCATATATTTT. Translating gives CAGRGLSGNTIYF.

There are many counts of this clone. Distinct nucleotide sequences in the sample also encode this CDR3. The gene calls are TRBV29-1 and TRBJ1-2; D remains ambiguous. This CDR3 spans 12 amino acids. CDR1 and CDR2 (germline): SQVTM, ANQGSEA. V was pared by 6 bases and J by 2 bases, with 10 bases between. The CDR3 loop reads CSVAGSNYGYTF. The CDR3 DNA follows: TGCAGCGTCGCGGGATCAAACTATGGCTACACCTTC.

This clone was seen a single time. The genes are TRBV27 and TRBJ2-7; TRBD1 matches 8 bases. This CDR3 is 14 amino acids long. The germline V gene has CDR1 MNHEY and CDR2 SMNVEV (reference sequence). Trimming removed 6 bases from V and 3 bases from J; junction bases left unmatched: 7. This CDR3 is CASRRTGMNYEQYF. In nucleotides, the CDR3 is TGTGCCAGCAGGCGGACAGGGATGAACTACGAGCAGTACTTC.

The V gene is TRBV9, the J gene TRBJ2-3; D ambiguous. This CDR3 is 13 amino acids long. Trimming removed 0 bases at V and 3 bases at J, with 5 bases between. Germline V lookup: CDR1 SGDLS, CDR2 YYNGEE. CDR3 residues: CASSVEQTDTQYF. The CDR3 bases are TGTGCCAGCAGCGTAGAACAGACAGATACGCAGTATTTT. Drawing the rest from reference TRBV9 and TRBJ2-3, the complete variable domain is DSGVTQTPKHLITATGQRVTLRCSPRSGDLSVYWYQQSLDQGLQFLIQYYNGEERAKGNILERFSAQQFPDLHSELNLSSLELGDSALYFCASSVEQTDTQYFGPGTRLTVL.

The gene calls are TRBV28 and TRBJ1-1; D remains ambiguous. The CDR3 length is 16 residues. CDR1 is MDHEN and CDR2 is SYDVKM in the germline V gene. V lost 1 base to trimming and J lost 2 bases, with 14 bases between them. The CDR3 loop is CASSLFRGGINTEAFF. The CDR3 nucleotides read TGTGCCAGCAGTTTATTCCGGGGTGGGATAAACACTGAAGCTTTCTTT.

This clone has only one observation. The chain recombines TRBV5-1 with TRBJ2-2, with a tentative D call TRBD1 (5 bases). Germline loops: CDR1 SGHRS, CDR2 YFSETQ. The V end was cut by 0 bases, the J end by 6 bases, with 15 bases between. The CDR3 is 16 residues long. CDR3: CASSLDARVSSGELFF. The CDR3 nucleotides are TGCGCCAGCAGCTTGGATGCCAGGGTCTCTTCCGGGGAGCTGTTTTTT.

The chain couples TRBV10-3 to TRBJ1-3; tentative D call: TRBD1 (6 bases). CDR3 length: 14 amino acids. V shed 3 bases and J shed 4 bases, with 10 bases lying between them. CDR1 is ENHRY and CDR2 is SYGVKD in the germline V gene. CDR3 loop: CAISEQGTGNTIYF. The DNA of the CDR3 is TGTGCCATCAGTGAACAGGGTACCGGAAACACCATATATTTT.

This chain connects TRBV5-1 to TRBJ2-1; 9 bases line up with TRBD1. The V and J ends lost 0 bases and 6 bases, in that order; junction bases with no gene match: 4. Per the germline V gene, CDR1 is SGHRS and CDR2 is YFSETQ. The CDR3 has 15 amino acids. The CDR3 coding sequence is TGCGCCAGCAGCTTGGATCCGGGACAGGGCAATGAGCAGTTCTTC. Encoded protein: CASSLDPGQGNEQFF.